This T cell receptor beta chain was captured in a study of CD8+ T cells in alopecia areata. Trimming took 5 bases from V and 6 from J, leaving 17 bases between them. The V gene's germline CDR1 is MNHEY and CDR2 SMNVEV (reference sequence). The CDR3 length is 14 residues. Points from the study as a whole: Lesional scalp displayed greater clonality than normal scalp, most notably in alopecia totalis/universalis. Resident alphabeta T-cell populations of normal skin are likewise subject to sequencing in scalp samples.

Comments on this clone: Its specificity is unknown.

Following RNA extraction, reverse transcription yielded cDNA that acted as the sequencing template. Generated by immunoSEQ multiplex PCR, the TCRdb table keeps only in-frame clones and is missing some. The data contain about 110,000 clones, under 65% of them singletons. The gene calls are TRBV27 and TRBJ2-7; D is unresolved. Sequenced input: NKG2D-low CD8+ T cells sorted from blood. This clonotype was obtained from a human donor with alopecia areata. This chain's CDR3 is CASSDDTDLLEQYF. The CDR3 DNA follows: TGTGCCAGCAGTGACGACACCGACCTCCTCGAGCAGTACTTC.